This TCR beta chain was captured in a study of cytomegalovirus exposure and HLA in healthy donors. TCRdb's copy holds only in-frame clones and misses some; the assay was immunoSEQ multiplex PCR. The sample consists of about 170,000 clones, 80% to 90% of them appearing once. The V end lost 10 bases, the J end lost 5 bases, and 15 bases lay between the germline ends. CDR1 ENHRY and CDR2 SYGVKD come from the germline V gene. The CDR3 covers 13 residues. Overall study results and limits: Specificity of three CMV-associated chains for CMV antigens was verified in vitro. The majority of TCR sequences were rare, yet some public TCRs appeared in many donors.

On this clone: What it recognizes is unknown.

The receptor comes from a woman aged 25 to 39 in good health and CMV-seronegative. This chain connects TRBV10-3 to TRBJ2-1, with D tentatively TRBD1 (6 bases). The specimen was PBMCs. CDR3 residues: CATHPDRHNEQFF. The CDR3 bases are TGTGCCACGCATCCGGACAGACACAATGAGCAGTTCTTC.